The entry below describes one T cell receptor beta chain. Its antigen remains unknown. These data are taken from a study of long-term antiretroviral therapy in people with HIV. This was the immunoSEQ v3.0 assay at survey level. Clones were read by immunoSEQ multiplex PCR, and TCRdb kept only the in-frame ones, dropping some. The sample shows 30,000 or so clones, approximately 85% of them seen only once. The CDR3 extends over 17 amino acids. V shed 9 bases and J shed 4 bases, with 22 bases lying between them. Germline CDR1 and CDR2: LNHDA and SQIVND (reference sequence). Study-wide points: Blood, drawn from about 2003 to 2018, may reflect older ART regimens.

The clonotype was recovered from a man between 40 and 49 years old with HIV. The genes are TRBV19 and TRBJ1-6; no definite D call. Specimen: unsorted PBMCs, collected 3 years after starting antiretroviral therapy. The CDR3 sequence: CASQPVRQAGYNSPLHF. The CDR3 DNA reads TGTGCCAGCCAACCTGTAAGACAAGCCGGTTATAATTCACCCCTCCACTTT.